This T cell receptor beta chain was retrieved from a study of identifying expanded T cells in peripheral blood. Study findings and constraints: Over about two and four weeks, about 15 and 19 clones changed, versus roughly 1.1 between replicates.

Collection occurred without any documented infections or immune events in donors. Germline CDR1 MDHEN, CDR2 SYDVKM. This CDR3 spans 10 amino acids. V was clipped by 8 bases and J by 5 bases, with 7 bases between them. The method was immunoSEQ multiplex PCR; TCRdb's version includes in-frame clones alone and lacks a portion of them. This sample yields approximately 59,000 clones, of which over 85% are seen a single time; roughly 3.5% belongs to the top ten. Points on this clone: The antigen is not known.

Source material: blood. This clonotype was sampled from a person aged 18-69 years in good health. The V call is TRBV28, the J call TRBJ2-7; D may correspond to TRBD1 or TRBD2 (5 bases each). This CDR3 is CASGDHEQYF. The CDR3 bases are TGTGCCAGCGGGGACCACGAGCAGTACTTC.